Below, 30 T cell receptor beta chains from the same sample are listed, as sequenced in a study of blood T cells in healthy people across ages. Together with a sample-barcoded 5' primer, a J-beta primer mix was included in a second PCR lasting roughly 6 to 12 cycles. MiXCR was run by TCRdb on the 5' RACE reads, yielding one entry per CDR3 protein. The table has some 690,000 distinct CDR3 sequences, about a fifth seen once. Sequencing was carried out using blood. Receptor source: a man in his sixties or seventies in good health.

The V call is TRBV20-1, the J call TRBJ1-1; maybe TRBD1 (6 bases). The V end lost 6 bases, the J end lost 0 bases, and 20 bases lay between the germline ends. Germline V gene sequence: CDR1 DFQATT, CDR2 SNEGSKA (reference sequence). This CDR3 is built from 16 residues. Here the CDR3 DNA reads TGCAGTGCCCATCCCCGGACAGCCCCGTTGAACACTGAAGCTTTCTTT. Translating gives CSAHPRTAPLNTEAFF.

This clonotype has just a few counts. V and J are TRBV28 and TRBJ2-3, with 10 bases lining up with TRBD2. The germline V gene encodes CDR1 MDHEN and CDR2 SYDVKM. The ends lost 4 bases at V and 2 bases at J; junction bases unmatched: 6. The CDR3 runs to 16 residues. DNA for the CDR3: TGTGCCAGCAGTTCGGGACTAGCGCGTTACACAGATACGCAGTATTTT. Amino acid sequence: CASSSGLARYTDTQYF.

This clonotype was seen only a few times. The chain is built from TRBV29-1 and TRBJ1-1; D remains ambiguous. V was shortened by 2 bases and J by 1 base, with 8 bases between the two germline ends. Per germline, CDR1 SQVTM and CDR2 ANQGSEA. CDR3 length equals 13 residues. This CDR3 is CSVEMGKNTEAFF. The CDR3 DNA follows: TGCAGCGTTGAAATGGGGAAGAACACTGAAGCTTTCTTT. The variable domain in full, completed from reference TRBV29-1 and TRBJ1-1, reads SAVISQKPSRDICQRGTSLTIQCQVDSQVTMMFWYRQQPGQSLTLIATANQGSEATYESGFVIDKFPISRPNLTFSTLTVSNMSPEDSSIYLCSVEMGKNTEAFFGQGTRLTVV.

The chain links TRBV6-5 to TRBJ1-1, with no clear D. This CDR3 is built from 13 residues. Looked up from germline, CDR1 is MNHEY and CDR2 is SVGAGI. Trimming took off 4 bases at V and 10 bases at J, with 16 bases between the two ends. The CDR3 coding sequence is TGTGCCAGCAGTTTGGAGGGCACGACGGGAGCTTTCTTT. Its translation is CASSLEGTTGAFF.

The chain carries TRBV3-1 and TRBJ2-7, with 11 bases that match TRBD2. CDR3 length: 16 amino acids. The junction had 9 bases not matched to a gene; V was cut back by 1 base and J by 7 bases. The germline gives CDR1 LGHDT, CDR2 YNNKEL (reference sequence). The chain's CDR3 is CASSQVLAGGLEEQYF. The CDR3 DNA reads as TGTGCCAGCAGCCAAGTTTTAGCGGGGGGGCTGGAAGAGCAGTACTTC.

Turning to this clonotype: Being one base from a much bigger clone, this may be a read error. The chain uses TRBV20-1 and TRBJ1-1; possible D gene TRBD1, 6 bases. Germline values: CDR1 DFQATT, CDR2 SNEGSKA (reference sequence). CDR3 length: 13 residues. CDR3 protein: CSARRDMNTEALF. The CDR3 DNA is TGCAGTGCTAGAAGGGACATGAACACTGAAGCTTTATTT.

This clonotype showed up just a few times. The gene calls are TRBV29-1 and TRBJ1-4, with unresolved D. V was shortened by 4 bases and J by 5 bases, with 5 bases between the two germline ends. Germline V gives CDR1 SQVTM, CDR2 ANQGSEA. The CDR3 covers 11 residues. The DNA for the CDR3 is TGCAGCGTTGCGACAAATGAAAAACTGTTTTTT. Its protein is CSVATNEKLFF.

The table lists this clonotype with many counts. The J gene is TRBJ2-7, the V gene TRBV28; D possibly corresponds to TRBD1 (6 bases). Germline-derived CDR1 and CDR2 are MDHEN and SYDVKM. V lost 5 bases to trimming and J lost 3 bases, with 14 bases between them. CDR3 length: 14 residues. CDR3 region: CASSPPQGGYEQYF. CDR3 DNA sequence: TGTGCCAGCAGTCCCCCCCAAGGGGGCTACGAGCAGTACTTC.

The chain couples TRBV12-3 or TRBV12-4 to TRBJ2-5; the D gene could be TRBD1 or TRBD2 (5 bases each). The length of the CDR3 is 13 residues. Trimming removed 7 bases at V and 7 bases at J, with 16 bases between. The CDR3, as DNA: TGTGCCAGCAAGCCCGAGCTTGGGGGGACCCAGTACTTC. It specifies CASKPELGGTQYF.

The chain links TRBV7-3 to TRBJ2-2; TRBD2 agrees at 7 bases. The germline V gene has CDR1 SGHTA and CDR2 FQGTGA. This CDR3 spans 15 amino acids. Trimming took 2 bases from V and 4 from J; bases not matched to a gene: 4. CDR3 residues: CASSLVPSGTGELFF. As DNA, the CDR3 is TGTGCCAGCAGCTTAGTACCTAGCGGCACCGGGGAGCTGTTTTTT.

The chain couples TRBV19 to TRBJ2-2, with D possibly being TRBD2 (6 bases). CDR1 LNHDA and CDR2 SQIVND come from the germline V gene (reference sequence). The CDR3 extends over 13 amino acids. V lost 6 bases to trimming and J lost 5 bases, with 10 bases between them. The CDR3 sequence: CASSGTFTGELFF. The CDR3, as DNA: TGTGCCAGTAGCGGGACTTTTACCGGGGAGCTGTTTTTT.

The chain uses TRBV19 and TRBJ1-2; perhaps TRBD1 as D (5 bases). The germline gives CDR1 LNHDA, CDR2 SQIVND (reference sequence). The CDR3 covers 15 residues. Trimming took 3 bases from V and 4 from J, leaving 15 bases between them. CDR3 in amino acids: CASSIRGAFSYGYTF. CDR3 bases: TGTGCCAGTAGTATTCGTGGGGCTTTCAGCTATGGCTACACCTTC.

This clonotype was counted many times. The V and J genes are TRBV12-3 or TRBV12-4 and TRBJ2-5; perhaps TRBD1 as D (6 bases). This CDR3 has 13 residues. V lost 1 base to trimming and J lost 3 bases, with 6 bases between them. The chain's CDR3 is CASSLGTEETQYF. DNA of the CDR3: TGTGCCAGCAGTTTAGGGACAGAAGAGACCCAGTACTTC.

The chain combines TRBV6-2 or TRBV6-3 with TRBJ2-6; D remains ambiguous. The CDR3 loop spans 16 amino acids. Germline V gene data show CDR1 as MNHEY and CDR2 as SVGEGT. Trimming pared 4 bases from V and 2 bases from J, leaving 12 bases between. CDR3 coding DNA: TGTGCCAGCAGTTCCCGATCTAGTGCTGGGGCCAACGTCCTGACTTTC. It is translated as CASSSRSSAGANVLTF.

The V and J genes are TRBV12-3 or TRBV12-4 and TRBJ1-2; a possible D gene is TRBD1 (6 bases). V was trimmed by 3 bases and J by 0 bases, leaving 14 bases between them. This CDR3 comprises 16 residues. CDR3 region: CASSLGGRASNYGYTF. CDR3 nucleotide sequence: TGTGCCAGCAGTTTGGGGGGCAGGGCTTCTAACTATGGCTACACCTTC.

This chain links TRBV7-2 with TRBJ1-1, with 11 bases aligning to TRBD1. After removal of 5 bases from V and 7 bases from J, the junction contained 6 bases not matched to a gene. Germline values: CDR1 SGHTA, CDR2 FQGNSA. This CDR3 contains 14 residues. The CDR3 region is CASSGWTGGNEAFF. DNA of the CDR3: TGTGCCAGCAGCGGATGGACAGGGGGCAATGAAGCTTTCTTT. Together with reference TRBV7-2 and TRBJ1-1, the CDR3 gives the full variable domain: GAGVSQSPSNKVTEKGKDVELRCDPISGHTALYWYRQSLGQGLEFLIYFQGNSAPDKSGLPSDRFSAERTGGSVSTLTIQRTQQEDSAVYLCASSGWTGGNEAFFGQGTRLTVV.

The genes are TRBV18 and TRBJ2-5; no reliable D call. V was clipped by 5 bases and J by 2 bases, with 9 bases between them. Germline assignment: CDR1 KGHSH and CDR2 LQKENI. CDR3 length: 13 amino acids. CDR3 amino acids: CASSDRSQETQYF. The CDR3 DNA is TGTGCCAGCTCAGATCGAAGTCAAGAGACCCAGTACTTC.

This clonotype was counted between two and nine times. CDR3 sequence: CASSFVTAGPLYGYTF. In DNA, the CDR3 is TGCGCCAGCAGCTTCGTTACGGCAGGCCCTCTCTATGGCTACACCTTC. The V gene is TRBV5-1, the J gene TRBJ1-2; no reliable D call. Germline CDR1 is SGHRS and CDR2 is YFSETQ. The CDR3 consists of 16 residues. V lost 2 bases and J 4 bases, leaving 18 bases between the germline ends. The whole variable domain, remainder taken from reference TRBV5-1 and TRBJ1-2, is KAGVTQTPRYLIKTRGQQVTLSCSPISGHRSVSWYQQTPGQGLQFLFEYFSETQRNKGNFPGRFSGRQFSNSRSEMNVSTLELGDSALYLCASSFVTAGPLYGYTFGSGTRLTVV.

The V gene is TRBV7-8, the J gene TRBJ2-3; a possible D gene is TRBD1 (5 bases). Germline assignment: CDR1 SGHVS and CDR2 FQNEAQ. Trimming cost V 7 bases and J 10 bases, with 9 bases left between them. The CDR3 loop spans 10 amino acids. The CDR3 protein is CASMGLSQYF. The CDR3 DNA reads TGTGCCAGCATGGGGCTTTCGCAGTATTTT.

This clonotype was detected a few times. The rearrangement uses TRBV27 and TRBJ2-1, with 14 bases lining up with TRBD2. Germline V lookup: CDR1 MNHEY, CDR2 SMNVEV (reference sequence). The CDR3 is made up of 17 amino acids. The ends lost 5 bases at V and 10 bases at J; junction bases unmatched: 13. Here the CDR3 DNA reads TGTGCCAGCAGTCTACGGTCCTCGGGACTAGCGGGGGCCGAGCAGTTCTTC. As protein: CASSLRSSGLAGAEQFF.

The V gene is TRBV6-2 or TRBV6-3, the J gene TRBJ2-5; no definite D call. Germline CDR1 and CDR2: MNHEY and SVGEGT. The V end was cut by 0 bases, the J end by 2 bases, with 7 bases between. The CDR3 has 14 amino acids. The CDR3 sequence: CASSYSKIQETQYF. The CDR3 nucleotides are TGTGCCAGCAGTTACTCGAAGATACAAGAGACCCAGTACTTC.

This clonotype has a count of ten or more. CDR3 bases: TGCTCGGGGTTTGTGCAACAAGAGACCCAGTACTTC. Its translation: CSGFVQQETQYF. The gene calls are TRBV29-1 and TRBJ2-5, with TRBD2 as a possible D gene (5 bases). The CDR3 sequence is 12 residues long. Germline V CDR1 and CDR2: SQVTM, ANQGSEA. Filled out from reference TRBV29-1 and TRBJ2-5, the complete variable domain reads SAVISQKPSRDICQRGTSLTIQCQVDSQVTMMFWYRQQPGQSLTLIATANQGSEATYESGFVIDKFPISRPNLTFSTLTVSNMSPEDSSIYLCSGFVQQETQYFGPGTRLLVL.

This clonotype was found many times. This chain uses TRBV15 with TRBJ2-1; a weak D match, TRBD2 (5 bases). Germline V gives CDR1 LNHNV, CDR2 YYDKDF (reference sequence). V was trimmed by 3 bases and J by 10 bases, leaving 19 bases between them. CDR3 length: 15 amino acids. CDR3 DNA sequence: TGTGCCACCAGCAGGGTTAGAGGAAACTCGGGGGAGCAGTTCTTC. Translation gives CATSRVRGNSGEQFF.

V gene TRBV28 combines with J gene TRBJ2-1, with D possibly TRBD1 on 6 matching bases. There are 17 residues in the CDR3. Germline V gene sequence: CDR1 MDHEN, CDR2 SYDVKM. The V end was cut by 3 bases, the J end by 7 bases, with 22 bases between. DNA of the CDR3: TGTGCCAGCAGTTTCAAGGTCCGGGTACAGGGTATGAATGAGCAGTTCTTC. This gives the protein CASSFKVRVQGMNEQFF.

This clonotype occurred many times. The chain is built from TRBV6-4 and TRBJ1-1; D is ambiguous. The CDR3 totals 14 residues. Germline lookup yields CDR1 MRHNA and CDR2 SNTAGT. The V end lost 5 bases, the J end lost 1 base, and 11 bases lay between the germline ends. CDR3 nucleotide sequence: TGTGCCAGCAGTCCTCGGACGGCGAACACTGAAGCTTTCTTT. Translation gives CASSPRTANTEAFF.

The table lists this clonotype with a few counts. This rearrangement joins TRBV6-6 to TRBJ2-2; D is perhaps TRBD1 (6 bases). The CDR3 length is 14 residues. Looked up from germline, CDR1 is MNHNY and CDR2 is SVGAGI (reference sequence). Deletions cut 7 bases from V and 3 bases from J, with 12 bases between. CDR3 DNA sequence: TGTGCCAGCACACCACAGGGCGACACCGGGGAGCTGTTTTTT. Amino acids: CASTPQGDTGELFF.

V gene TRBV5-4 combines with J gene TRBJ1-1; TRBD1 agrees at 11 bases. This CDR3 region has 16 residues. CDR1 is SGHNT, CDR2 YYREEE, per germline (reference sequence). Trimming at V came to 2 bases and at J to 6 bases, leaving 9 bases not matched to a gene. CDR3 protein: CASSFRTGGFSAEAFF. CDR3 bases: TGTGCCAGCAGCTTCCGGACAGGGGGCTTTTCAGCTGAAGCTTTCTTT.

This clonotype was recorded a few times. This chain links TRBV7-2 with TRBJ2-2, with D possibly being TRBD2 (6 bases). The CDR3 extends over 14 amino acids. Per the germline V gene, CDR1 is SGHTA and CDR2 is FQGNSA. The V end was cut by 5 bases, the J end by 6 bases, with 13 bases between. The CDR3 region is CASSASGVPGELFF. CDR3 DNA: TGTGCCAGCAGCGCCTCGGGAGTTCCCGGGGAGCTGTTTTTT.

This clonotype occurred a few times. The CDR3: CASSYQRQRMNTEAFF. CDR3 sequence (DNA): TGTGCCAGCAGTTACCAACGACAGCGAATGAACACTGAAGCTTTCTTT. The chain has TRBV6-6 and TRBJ1-1; D is possibly TRBD1 (5 bases). The CDR3 is 16 residues long. The V gene lost 2 bases and the J gene lost 0 bases, with 13 bases spanning the gap. CDR1 and CDR2 (germline): MNHNY, SVGAGI (reference sequence).

In this sample, this clonotype turned up many times. The chain joins TRBV5-1 to TRBJ1-2, with D perhaps matching TRBD1 (5 bases). V lost 0 bases and J lost 5, with 11 bases in between. The CDR3 has 14 amino acids. The germline CDR1 and CDR2 sequences are SGHRS and YFSETQ. CDR3 in DNA: TGCGCCAGCAGCTTGGGTGTCAGGGATTATGGCTACACCTTC. Its translation: CASSLGVRDYGYTF.